The 28 T cell receptor beta chains below come from one sample, sequenced in a study of tissue T cells after allogeneic stem cell transplantation. Using immunoSEQ multiplex PCR, the repertoire was profiled, and TCRdb retains in-frame clones only, with some absent. The sample lists around 1,300 clones, over 50% occurring once. Time point in this sample: mouse harvest day 7 after allogeneic transplant. Mouse grafts combined 10^7 T-cell-depleted bone marrow cells with 10^6 splenic CD5+ T cells. The specimen sequenced was liver tissue. The source is a female BALB/c mouse given C57BL/6 T cells with graft-versus-host disease after an allogeneic hematopoietic cell transplant.

As concerns this clone: Gene names denote mouse genes. The read comes to an end 1 residue before the CDR3 does, leaving the germline J gene to fill in the end. V and J are TRBV13-1 and TRBJ2-3; tentative D call: TRBD2 (6 bases). Germline-derived CDR1 and CDR2 are NSHNY and SYGAGN. V lost 4 bases and J 2 bases, leaving 8 bases between the germline ends. The CDR3 length is 13 residues. This CDR3 reads CASSSGDAETLYF. The CDR3 bases that were read are TGTGCCAGCAGTTCTGGGGATGCAGAAACGCTGTAT.

Concerning this clone: Gene labels here are mouse ones. Read data end 1 residue before the CDR3 end; the end is taken from the germline J gene. The chain is built from TRBV26 and TRBJ2-4; 10 bases are shared with TRBD1. Germline assignment: CDR1 KGHPV and CDR2 FQNQEV (reference sequence). The V and J ends lost 2 bases and 8 bases, in that order; junction bases with no gene match: 4. This CDR3 comprises 14 residues. The sequenced part of the CDR3 DNA is TGTGCCAGCAGTCTGGGGGACAGGGGCGGCACCTTGTAC. It yields the protein CASSLGDRGGTLY. Given in full, the CDR3 is CASSLGDRGGTLYF.

Notes on this clone: Gene names and germline match the mouse. Sequencing ends 1 residue short of the CDR3 end; the germline J gene provides the rest. The chain has TRBV13-3 and TRBJ2-5, with 9 bases lining up with TRBD2. The CDR3 loop spans 16 amino acids. Germline loops: CDR1 NNHDY, CDR2 SYVADS. The V segment lost 1 base and the J segment 6 bases; nucleotides outside the gene matches: 9. Partial CDR3 DNA: TGTGCCAGCAGTGATTTGGGGGGGCGAGGAGGGGACACCCAGTAC. Encoded protein: CASSDLGGRGGDTQY. The CDR3, in full, reads CASSDLGGRGGDTQYF.

This clone was observed a few times. The genes are named according to mouse. The read terminates 1 residue ahead of where the CDR3 ends, so the germline J gene completes it. The V call is TRBV26, the J call TRBJ2-2; 8 positions agree with TRBD1. The ends lost 2 bases at V and 4 bases at J; junction bases unmatched: 3. CDR1 and CDR2 from the germline V gene are KGHPV and FQNQEV (reference sequence). This CDR3 is 15 amino acids long. The CDR3 loop is CASSLRQGATGQLYF. Incomplete CDR3 DNA: TGTGCCAGCAGTCTGAGGCAGGGGGCCACCGGGCAGCTCTAC.

This clone was seen a few times. Mouse gene names and germline throughout. The read terminates 1 residue ahead of where the CDR3 ends, so the germline J gene completes it. The chain joins TRBV26 to TRBJ2-7; 10 bases are a match to TRBD2. The germline CDR1 and CDR2 sequences are KGHPV and FQNQEV (reference sequence). V was clipped by 6 bases and J by 4 bases; unmatched bases: 6. The CDR3 runs 14 residues. The part of the CDR3 DNA that was read is TGTGCCAGCAGGCTCGGGACTGGGGATTATGAACAGTAC. Protein sequence: CASRLGTGDYEQY. Given in full, the CDR3 is CASRLGTGDYEQYF.

In regard to this clone: All gene names here are mouse names. The read comes to an end 1 residue before the CDR3 does, leaving the germline J gene to fill in the end. The chain employs TRBV26 and TRBJ2-2; D not resolved. CDR3 length: 14 amino acids. V lost 0 bases and J 2 bases, leaving 4 bases between the germline ends. The germline V gene has CDR1 KGHPV and CDR2 FQNQEV (reference sequence). The CDR3 spells CASSLSWNTGQLYF. The sequenced part of the CDR3 DNA is TGTGCCAGCAGTCTGTCCTGGAACACCGGGCAGCTCTAC.

Details on this clone: Gene names are mouse gene names. The DNA ends 1 residue before the CDR3 does, and the rest of the CDR3 is filled in from the germline J gene. The chain links TRBV13-3 to TRBJ2-4, with 8 bases matching TRBD2. J gave up 7 bases and V 0 bases, and 4 bases lay outside the gene matches. There are 14 residues in the CDR3. Germline V CDR1 and CDR2: NNHDY, SYVADS. Here the CDR3 reads CASSDGLGSHTLYF. The part of the CDR3 DNA that was read is TGTGCCAGCAGTGATGGACTGGGGTCCCACACCTTGTAC.

About this clone itself: The gene names given are mouse names. The read is 1 residue too short to cover the CDR3 end, so that end is filled in from the germline J gene. The chain employs TRBV3 and TRBJ2-1; 10 bases line up with TRBD1. Germline assignment: CDR1 SNHLY and CDR2 FYNGKV (reference sequence). CDR3 size: 15 residues. V lost 6 bases and J lost 4; bases outside the gene matches: 6. The DNA read from the CDR3 is TGTGCCAGCAGTCGACAGGGGGCATTGTATGCTGAGCAGTTC. Protein sequence: CASSRQGALYAEQF. The entire CDR3 protein is CASSRQGALYAEQFF. Combining the CDR3 with reference TRBV3 and TRBJ2-1 gives the whole variable domain GPKVLQIPSHQIIDMGQMVTLNCDPVSNHLYFYWYKQILGQQMEFLVNFYNGKVMEKSKLFKDQFSVERPDGSYFTLKIQPTALEDSAVYFCASSRQGALYAEQFFGPGTRLTVL.

For this clone: Genes here carry mouse names. The sequenced fragment ends 1 residue before the CDR3 boundary, so the rest is inferred from the germline J gene. This chain connects TRBV29 to TRBJ2-3, with 8 nucleotides matching TRBD2. Germline V gene lookup returns CDR1 MSHET and CDR2 SYDVDS. The CDR3 has 15 residues. V shed 2 bases and J 5 bases; nucleotides not matched to a gene: 6. The covered CDR3 bases are TGTGCTAGCAGTTTACCTGGGGGGAGGGAAGAAACGCTGTAT. Translated: CASSLPGGREETLY. The entire CDR3 is CASSLPGGREETLYF.

This clone appeared a single time. The genes are named according to mouse. The CDR3 end lies 1 residue beyond the end of the read and is filled in from the germline J gene. Within the sample, other DNA sequences also encode this same CDR3. The chain has TRBV14 and TRBJ2-5, with D maybe TRBD2 (6 bases). CDR1 SGHDT and CDR2 FRDEAV come from the germline V gene. This CDR3 is 14 amino acids long. V shed 4 bases and J shed 1 base, with 10 bases lying between them. The CDR3 is CASSHWGYQDTQYF. The part of the CDR3 DNA that was read is TGTGCCAGCAGTCATTGGGGGTACCAAGACACCCAGTAC.

This clone appeared a single time. Gene names and germline match the mouse. The CDR3 end is not reached by the read, which stops 1 residue before it; the germline J gene fills it in. The chain links TRBV23 to TRBJ2-4; the table calls TRBD2, which could not be checked here. Germline V gene lookup returns CDR1 KGHTA and CDR2 FQNQQP. CDR3 size: 16 residues. CDR3 region: CSSSLGGRGGQNTLYF. CDR3 bases read: TGCTCCAGCAGCCTGGGGGGGCGCGGGGGTCAAAACACCTTGTAC.

This clone showed up just once. Genes here carry mouse names. This CDR3 reads CGAREPGLGGANYAEQFF. The CDR3 bases that were read are TGTGGTGCTAGGGAACCGGGACTGGGGGGGGCCAACTATGCTGAGCAGTTC. The chain employs TRBV20 and TRBJ2-1; 13 positions agree with TRBD2. The CDR3 is cut off 1 residue early in the read; its end comes from the germline J gene. V shed 0 bases, J shed 1 base, and the junction held 6 bases outside the gene matches. CDR3 length equals 18 residues. Germline assignment: CDR1 GFQATS and CDR2 STVNSAI.

Regarding this clone: Each gene name is a mouse one. The read terminates 1 residue ahead of where the CDR3 ends, so the germline J gene completes it. The chain uses TRBV26 and TRBJ1-5; D unclear. V lost 0 bases and J 2 bases, leaving 5 bases between the germline ends. This CDR3 is built from 14 residues. CDR1 and CDR2 from the germline V gene are KGHPV and FQNQEV (reference sequence). CDR3 bases read: TGTGCCAGCAGTCTGTCGAGGGACAACCAGGCTCCGCTT. This encodes CASSLSRDNQAPL. Given in full, the CDR3 is CASSLSRDNQAPLF.

For this clone: Each gene name is a mouse one. From the germline J gene comes the end of the CDR3, since the read stops 1 residue before it. V is TRBV26 and J is TRBJ2-5; 10 positions agree with TRBD2. The V gene end was trimmed by 4 bases and the J gene end by 0 bases; junction bases not matched to a gene: 10. CDR3 size: 18 residues. The germline V gene encodes CDR1 KGHPV and CDR2 FQNQEV (reference sequence). The part of the CDR3 DNA that was read is TGTGCCAGCAGTCCCCCGGGACTGGGGACCCTTAACCAAGACACCCAGTAC. It translates to CASSPPGLGTLNQDTQY. The whole CDR3 reads CASSPPGLGTLNQDTQYF.

Points on this clone: Gene and germline names: mouse. The read is 1 residue too short to cover the CDR3 end, so that end is filled in from the germline J gene. The gene calls are TRBV23 and TRBJ2-1; TRBD2 is the table's D call and was not checked against the DNA. The germline V gene has CDR1 KGHTA and CDR2 FQNQQP. The CDR3 length is 14 residues. The CDR3 loop is CSSSQLGGRAEQFF. Incomplete CDR3 DNA: TGCTCCAGCAGTCAACTGGGGGGGCGCGCTGAGCAGTTC.

A remark on this clone: Gene names refer to mouse genes. Read data end 1 residue before the CDR3 end; the end is taken from the germline J gene. The chain couples TRBV2 to TRBJ1-5, with a possible D match to TRBD1 (6 bases). The V and J ends lost 0 bases and 3 bases respectively, with 9 bases between them. There are 15 residues in the CDR3. The germline V gene encodes CDR1 LGHNA and CDR2 YSYQKL. The CDR3 region is CASSQEWGLNQAPLF. The sequenced CDR3 bases are TGTGCCAGCAGCCAAGAGTGGGGGCTCAACCAGGCTCCGCTT.

On this clone: Germline and genes here are mouse. The read is 1 residue too short to cover the CDR3 end, so that end is filled in from the germline J gene. V is TRBV15 and J is TRBJ1-3; weak D call: TRBD1 (6 bases). The germline V and J ends were trimmed by 6 bases and 0 bases, with 6 bases remaining between them. Germline-derived CDR1 and CDR2 are SGHND and FRSKSL. The CDR3 spans 13 residues. CDR3 amino acids: CASRGGSGNTLYF. The covered CDR3 bases are TGTGCCAGCAGAGGGGGTTCTGGAAATACGCTCTAT.

This clone was counted only a few times. Gene names are mouse gene names. The CDR3 end falls 1 residue outside the read, so it is completed with the germline J gene. The V call is TRBV23, the J call TRBJ2-7; TRBD1, the table's D call, was not compared with the DNA. This CDR3 spans 15 amino acids. The germline V gene encodes CDR1 KGHTA and CDR2 FQNQQP. CDR3 amino acids: CSSSQFRDRGYEQYF. CDR3 DNA (partial): TGCTCCAGCAGTCAATTCCGGGACAGGGGCTATGAACAGTAC.

Regarding this clone: Gene names are the mouse ones. The missing CDR3 end, 1 residue past where the read stops, is filled in from the germline J gene. The chain joins TRBV3 to TRBJ2-3, with D maybe TRBD2 (5 bases). With 1 base removed from V and 0 bases from J, the gap between germline ends came to 8 bases. Looked up from germline, CDR1 is SNHLY and CDR2 is FYNGKV (reference sequence). The CDR3 is 15 amino acids. CDR3: CASSLDWTSAETLYF. The DNA read from the CDR3 is TGTGCCAGCAGCTTAGACTGGACTAGTGCAGAAACGCTGTAT.

Notes on this clone: Gene names refer to mouse genes. The read is 1 residue too short to cover the CDR3 end, so that end is filled in from the germline J gene. The rearrangement uses TRBV2 and TRBJ2-3; 8 bases map to TRBD2. The ends lost 0 bases at V and 9 bases at J; junction bases unmatched: 2. The CDR3 runs to 13 residues. The germline V gene encodes CDR1 LGHNA and CDR2 YSYQKL. CDR3 bases read: TGTGCCAGCAGCCAAGACTGGGGGGAGACGCTGTAT. Translated: CASSQDWGETLY. From start to end, the CDR3 is CASSQDWGETLYF.

This clone has a handful of counts. Genes here carry mouse names. The CDR3 end lies 1 residue beyond the end of the read and is filled in from the germline J gene. This chain uses TRBV4 with TRBJ2-7; 7 bases fit TRBD2. The CDR3 consists of 14 residues. V dropped 4 bases and J dropped 0; count of bases not matched to a gene: 3. The germline CDR1 and CDR2 sequences are LGHDT and YNNKQL (reference sequence). CDR3 bases read: TGTGCCAGCAGCTTTACTGGGGTCTCCTATGAACAGTAC. Residues: CASSFTGVSYEQY. The CDR3 in full is CASSFTGVSYEQYF.

Regarding this clone: Gene labels here are mouse ones. From the germline J gene comes the end of the CDR3, since the read stops 1 residue before it. V gene TRBV14 combines with J gene TRBJ2-7; 8 bases line up with TRBD2. The CDR3 has 12 residues. Germline V lookup: CDR1 SGHDT, CDR2 FRDEAV. V shed 2 bases, J shed 7 bases, and the junction held 2 bases outside the gene matches. CDR3 loop: CASSLGGREQYF. CDR3 DNA, as far as it was read: TGTGCCAGCAGTTTGGGGGGGCGCGAACAGTAC.

This clone was recorded once. Genes and germline come from the mouse. The read ends 1 residue before the CDR3 terminus; that terminus is restored from the germline J gene. J is TRBJ2-7 and V is TRBV31; 9 positions agree with TRBD2. V gave up 0 bases and J gave up 3 bases; unmatched junction bases: 3. CDR1 and CDR2 from the germline V gene are GKSSPN and SITVG. The CDR3 totals 14 residues. The DNA read from the CDR3 is TGTGCCTGGAGTCTAGGGACTGGGATCTATGAACAGTAC. Its translation is CAWSLGTGIYEQY. The CDR3 as a whole reads CAWSLGTGIYEQYF.

Worth noting for this clone: Gene names follow the mouse nomenclature. The DNA ends 1 residue before the CDR3 does, and the rest of the CDR3 is filled in from the germline J gene. V is TRBV26 and J is TRBJ2-5; TRBD2 agrees at 8 bases. The CDR3 runs 13 residues. V dropped 6 bases and J dropped 4; count of bases not matched to a gene: 3. CDR1 is KGHPV, CDR2 FQNQEV, per germline (reference sequence). CDR3 in amino acids: CASSLGGEDTQYF. The DNA read from the CDR3 is TGTGCCAGCAGCCTTGGGGGGGAAGACACCCAGTAC. The whole variable domain, remainder taken from reference TRBV26 and TRBJ2-5, is NSKVIQTPRYLVKGQGQKAKMRCIPEKGHPVVFWYQQNKNNEFKFLINFQNQEVLQQIDMTEKRFSAECPSNSPCSLEIQSSEAGDSALYLCASSLGGEDTQYFGPGTRLLVL.

As to this clone: The genes and germline here are from mouse. The sequence runs out 1 residue before the end of the CDR3; the remainder is reconstructed from the germline J gene. The gene calls are TRBV31 and TRBJ1-1; possibly TRBD1 for D (5 bases). CDR1 is GKSSPN, CDR2 SITVG, per germline. Trimming took 2 bases from V and 4 from J, leaving 11 bases between them. The CDR3 contains 13 residues. CDR3 bases read: TGTGCCTGGAGTGTCAGGGTGGGCACAGAAGTCTTC. Protein sequence: CAWSVRVGTEVF. In full, the CDR3 reads CAWSVRVGTEVFF.

Remarks on this clone: The gene names given are mouse names. The CDR3 end is not reached by the read, which stops 1 residue before it; the germline J gene fills it in. This chain uses TRBV3 with TRBJ2-7, with TRBD2 matching 11 bases. This CDR3 contains 14 residues. V was pared by 3 bases and J by 4 bases, with 2 bases of the junction left unmatched. Germline CDR1 is SNHLY and CDR2 is FYNGKV (reference sequence). This CDR3 reads CASSLGLGEYEQYF. The sequenced CDR3 bases are TGTGCCAGCAGCTTGGGACTGGGGGAATATGAACAGTAC.

For this clone: The gene names here belong to mouse. The sequenced part of the CDR3 DNA is TGTGCCAGCAGCCAAGGGGAGAAAAACACCTTGTAC. It encodes CASSQGEKNTLY. The whole CDR3 sequence reads CASSQGEKNTLYF. The V and J genes are TRBV2 and TRBJ2-4, with D unclear. The CDR3 end falls 1 residue outside the read, so it is completed with the germline J gene. V was shortened by 1 base and J by 4 bases, with 6 bases between the two germline ends. Germline loops: CDR1 LGHNA, CDR2 YSYQKL. The CDR3 runs to 13 residues.

As regards this clone: The germline and genes are mouse ones. The observed sequence ends 1 residue before the CDR3 terminus, with the missing tail filled in from the germline J gene. The rearrangement links TRBV29 to TRBJ1-4; TRBD1 agrees at 7 bases. The junction had 10 bases not matched to a gene; V was cut back by 7 bases and J by 2 bases. The length of the CDR3 is 16 residues. In germline, CDR1 is MSHET, CDR2 SYDVDS. The covered CDR3 bases are TGTGCTAGCAAGACCAGGGACAGAACCTCCAACGAAAGATTATTT. Residues: CASKTRDRTSNERLF. The whole CDR3 protein is CASKTRDRTSNERLFF.